The source of this TCR beta chain is a study of CD8 T cells in ankylosing spondylitis. Study outcomes and limitations: In synovial fluid and blood from reactive arthritis, some motif variants were previously reported. Those disease-linked clones were CD8+; they were also relatively rare in peripheral blood.

A few counts support this clonotype. Antigen specificity is unknown. With molecular barcodes, quantitative 5'-RACE was used to make the TCR beta libraries. TCRdb passed the 5' RACE reads through MiXCR, listing each CDR3 protein once. The profile shows about 250,000 distinct CDR3 sequences, 20% to 30% of them singletons. The source is a male donor with ankylosing spondylitis or in good health (not recorded which). Material for sequencing was blood, either unsorted or a sorted T cell fraction (not recorded which).

This CDR3 is CATSRAPASYEQYF. In nucleotides, the CDR3 is TGTGCCACCAGCAGAGCCCCGGCTTCCTACGAGCAGTACTTC. V and J are TRBV15 and TRBJ2-7; D gene ambiguous. Trimming pared 1 base from V and 1 base from J, leaving 8 bases between. The CDR3 runs to 14 residues. CDR1 and CDR2 from the germline V gene are LNHNV and YYDKDF (reference sequence).